This T cell receptor beta chain came from a study of identical twins. The germline V gene has CDR1 SGHRS and CDR2 YFSETQ. V gave up 1 base and J gave up 5 bases, with 15 bases separating them. This CDR3 is built from 15 residues. TCRdb used MiXCR to reprocess the 5' RACE reads, holding one entry per CDR3 protein. The sample has about 530,000 distinct CDR3 sequences; around 20% are singletons. This sample was shared with a second study, whose subject was yellow fever vaccine responses in identical twins.

Specimen: CD4+ T cells sorted from blood. This TCR was recovered from a woman aged 18 to 35 in good health. This chain connects TRBV5-1 to TRBJ1-1; a possible D gene is TRBD1 (5 bases). CDR3 in amino acids: CASSLSQGVRTEAFF. In nucleotides, the CDR3 is TGCGCCAGCAGCTTGAGCCAGGGCGTACGAACTGAAGCTTTCTTT. Full variable domain (remainder filled in from reference TRBV5-1 and TRBJ1-1): KAGVTQTPRYLIKTRGQQVTLSCSPISGHRSVSWYQQTPGQGLQFLFEYFSETQRNKGNFPGRFSGRQFSNSRSEMNVSTLELGDSALYLCASSLSQGVRTEAFFGQGTRLTVV.